This TCR beta chain comes out of a study of T cell repertoires in cytomegalovirus infection (dated by TCRdb to between 2019 and 2020). Context from the whole study: The peptide stimulations were aimed at well-studied HLA-B-restricted epitopes as well as recently identified HLA-C-restricted CMV epitopes, whose presentation resists viral immunomodulation. Because public TCR beta signatures pointed to carriage of CMV infection together with the matching HLA type, the HLA type of each donor mattered for the analysis.

This specimen's treatment or condition label, interpreted: in vitro stimulation with specific CMV peptide epitopes to enrich CMV-specific T cells. The sample was run on an Illumina HiSeq 1500. The raw public data were reprocessed by TCRdb itself: fastp quality trimming at Q25, MiXCR clonotype calling, in-frame beta chains only. Each record represents a unique CDR3 protein, reported with the most common genes and DNA among its rows. For this sample there are around 800,000 distinct CDR3 sequences; approximately 30% appear just once. The ten biggest clones cover under 15% of the sample. A note on this clonotype: The specificity of this receptor is unknown. The germline gene is not matched at one end of the junction; a read error may be the cause.

On the study overall, not on this receptor specifically: In the ex vivo response, HLA-C-restricted CMV-specific TCR beta clonotypes were dominant, and in two of eight donors the single most frequent clonotype came from this HLA-C-restricted group. Cumulative frequency of public TCR beta family members discriminated carriers of CMV infection plus the relevant HLA type in this cohort and an independent roughly 320-donor cohort.

From its cysteine to its phenylalanine, the CDR3 spans 15 amino acids. The read is trimmed to its CDR3 DNA, 45 bases read in frame from base 1. CDR1 is given as MNHEY and CDR2 as SMNVEV, both from the germline V gene (reference sequence). This clonotype was sampled from a human donor in good health (CMV status not recorded). Some clones in this sample may be carry-over from other donors' samples. The input for sequencing was cultured CD8+ T cells from PBMCs, taken from culture after CMV antigen stimulation. Rearrangement joined TRBV27 to TRBJ1-2; 7 central nucleotides agree with TRBD1. The CDR3 is CANSLSRTGSYGYTF. The DNA reads TGTGCCAACAGTTTATCACGGACAGGATCCTATGGCTACACCTTC.